These T cell receptor beta chains were read from a single sample in a study of CD8+CD57+ T cells in acquired aplastic anemia. A single record per CDR3 protein comes from TCRdb applying MiXCR to the reads. The data contain about 160,000 distinct CDR3 sequences, more than 40% of them singletons. Sequences were obtained from sorted CD4+, CD8+, or CD8+CD57+ T cells (not recorded which) from PBMCs. The receptors shown here come from a human donor with aplastic anemia. Both conserved end residues are part of each CDR3. A D gene is named only where the DNA matches it firmly. Size is stated for part of the rows, as once, few or many counts, or as a class when the clone is expanded.

abundance: few; v_gene: TRBV4-2; j_gene: TRBJ2-1; d_gene: -; len: 15; CDR3aa: CASSQPGAPVDEQFF; CDR3nt: TGTGCCAGCAGCCAACCGGGGGCGCCGGTCGATGAGCAGTTCTTC
abundance: many; v_gene: TRBV19; j_gene: TRBJ2-7; d_gene: -; len: 14; CDR3aa: CASSSGGIPYEQYF; CDR3nt: TGTGCCAGTAGTTCTGGCGGGATTCCCTACGAGCAGTACTTC
abundance: -; v_gene: TRBV12-3/TRBV12-4; j_gene: TRBJ2-1; d_gene: TRBD1; len: 17; CDR3aa: CASSFRRTGAPYNEQFF; CDR3nt: TGTGCCAGCAGTTTCCGAAGGACAGGGGCCCCCTACAATGAGCAGTTCTTC
abundance: few; v_gene: TRBV6-5; j_gene: TRBJ2-2; d_gene: -; len: 14; CDR3aa: CASSLERAAGELFF; CDR3nt: TGTGCCAGCAGCCTCGAGAGGGCTGCCGGGGAGCTGTTTTTT
abundance: many; v_gene: TRBV12-3/TRBV12-4; j_gene: TRBJ1-5; d_gene: TRBD1; len: 18; CDR3aa: CASRGGQGASNSNQPQHF; CDR3nt: TGTGCCAGCAGGGGGGGACAGGGGGCATCGAATAGCAATCAGCCCCAGCATTTT
abundance: many; v_gene: TRBV15; j_gene: TRBJ1-3; d_gene: -; len: 15; CDR3aa: CATSRAGLTGNTIYF; CDR3nt: TGTGCCACCAGCAGAGCCGGATTAACTGGAAACACCATATATTTT
abundance: -; v_gene: TRBV3-1; j_gene: TRBJ1-4; d_gene: -; len: 12; CDR3aa: CASSLQEGELFF; CDR3nt: TGTGCCAGCAGTCTACAGGAGGGAGAACTGTTTTTT
abundance: many; v_gene: TRBV7-2; j_gene: TRBJ2-7; d_gene: TRBD1; len: 15; CDR3aa: CASSLEGQSSYEQYF; CDR3nt: TGTGCCAGCAGCTTAGAGGGACAGTCCTCCTACGAGCAGTACTTC
abundance: many; v_gene: TRBV7-9; j_gene: TRBJ2-7; d_gene: TRBD2; len: 18; CDR3aa: CASSPRLAGDGKSYEQYF; CDR3nt: TGTGCCAGCAGTCCCAGACTAGCGGGAGATGGCAAATCCTACGAGCAGTACTTC
abundance: many; v_gene: TRBV6-6; j_gene: TRBJ1-1; d_gene: -; len: 13; CDR3aa: CASTSSRNTEAFF; CDR3nt: TGTGCCAGCACTTCCAGCAGGAACACTGAAGCTTTCTTT
abundance: once; v_gene: TRBV9; j_gene: TRBJ1-6; d_gene: -; len: 14; CDR3aa: CASSVMERNSPLHF; CDR3nt: TGTGCCAGCAGCGTAATGGAGCGTAATTCACCCCTCCACTTT
abundance: -; v_gene: TRBV6-1; j_gene: TRBJ2-1; d_gene: TRBD1; len: 15; CDR3aa: CASSRRDRGQNEQFF; CDR3nt: TGTGCCAGCAGTCGCAGGGACAGGGGGCAAAATGAGCAGTTCTTC
abundance: once; v_gene: TRBV7-4; j_gene: TRBJ2-5; d_gene: TRBD2; len: 15; CDR3aa: CASGSTAGEKETQYF; CDR3nt: TGTGCCAGCGGCTCTACAGCGGGAGAGAAAGAGACCCAGTACTTC
abundance: -; v_gene: TRBV19; j_gene: TRBJ1-6; d_gene: -; len: 12; CDR3aa: CASSKMESPLHF; CDR3nt: TGTGCCAGTAGTAAGATGGAGTCACCCCTCCACTTT
abundance: many; v_gene: TRBV11-2; j_gene: TRBJ2-7; d_gene: -; len: 13; CDR3aa: CASSLVLSYEQYF; CDR3nt: TGTGCCAGCAGCTTAGTGCTATCCTACGAGCAGTACTTC
abundance: -; v_gene: TRBV15; j_gene: TRBJ2-1; d_gene: TRBD2; len: 16; CDR3aa: CATSDSSGGLYNEQFF; CDR3nt: TGTGCCACCAGTGATTCTAGCGGGGGGCTCTACAATGAGCAGTTCTTC
abundance: many; v_gene: TRBV7-9; j_gene: TRBJ1-6; d_gene: TRBD1; len: 17; CDR3aa: CASSLGTGAPYNSPLHF; CDR3nt: TGTGCCAGCAGCCTCGGGACAGGGGCCCCTTATAATTCACCCCTCCACTTT
abundance: many; v_gene: TRBV19; j_gene: TRBJ1-5; d_gene: -; len: 14; CDR3aa: CATKRRESNQPQHF; CDR3nt: TGTGCCACTAAGCGCCGGGAGAGCAATCAGCCCCAGCATTTT
abundance: -; v_gene: TRBV24-1; j_gene: TRBJ2-1; d_gene: -; len: 11; CDR3aa: CAKDWASEQFF; CDR3nt: TGTGCCAAGGACTGGGCGAGCGAGCAGTTCTTC
abundance: -; v_gene: TRBV10-3; j_gene: TRBJ1-6; d_gene: -; len: 14; CDR3aa: CAISGLGLDSPLHF; CDR3nt: TGTGCCATCAGTGGTTTGGGGCTTGATTCACCCCTCCACTTT
abundance: -; v_gene: TRBV20-1; j_gene: TRBJ2-1; d_gene: TRBD2; len: 12; CDR3aa: CSATRTSGEQFF; CDR3nt: TGCAGTGCCACCCGGACTAGCGGGGAGCAGTTCTTC
abundance: many; v_gene: TRBV27; j_gene: TRBJ2-7; d_gene: TRBD1; len: 14; CDR3aa: CASSYGTGPYEQYF; CDR3nt: TGTGCCAGCAGTTACGGGACAGGGCCTTACGAGCAGTACTTC
abundance: -; v_gene: TRBV9; j_gene: TRBJ2-5; d_gene: TRBD2; len: 18; CDR3aa: CASSVGLAGGRGLETQYF; CDR3nt: TGTGCCAGCAGCGTAGGGCTAGCGGGGGGCCGAGGGCTAGAGACCCAGTACTTC
abundance: -; v_gene: TRBV7-8; j_gene: TRBJ2-5; d_gene: -; len: 14; CDR3aa: CASSLAKLLETQYF; CDR3nt: TGTGCCAGCAGCTTAGCCAAGCTCCTGGAGACCCAGTACTTC
abundance: many; v_gene: TRBV10-1; j_gene: TRBJ1-5; d_gene: -; len: 12; CDR3aa: CARIKGNQPQHF; CDR3nt: TGCGCCAGAATAAAGGGGAATCAGCCCCAGCATTTT
abundance: -; v_gene: TRBV19; j_gene: TRBJ2-7; d_gene: -; len: 16; CDR3aa: CASSSTRRLAYYEQYF; CDR3nt: TGTGCCAGTAGTTCCACCCGGAGGTTGGCCTATTACGAGCAGTACTTC
abundance: -; v_gene: TRBV19; j_gene: TRBJ2-3; d_gene: -; len: 10; CDR3aa: CASRRDTQYF; CDR3nt: TGTGCCAGTAGGAGAGATACGCAGTATTTT
abundance: many; v_gene: TRBV11-2; j_gene: TRBJ2-1; d_gene: -; len: 16; CDR3aa: CASSLEGGMGPNEQFF; CDR3nt: TGTGCCAGCAGCTTAGAGGGCGGGATGGGGCCCAATGAGCAGTTCTTC
abundance: -; v_gene: TRBV20-1; j_gene: TRBJ1-5; d_gene: -; len: 14; CDR3aa: CSASPTGGEKPQHF; CDR3nt: TGCAGTGCTAGTCCTACGGGGGGGGAGAAGCCCCAGCATTTT
abundance: many; v_gene: TRBV7-6; j_gene: TRBJ2-3; d_gene: -; len: 16; CDR3aa: CASSPHVGMGTDTQYF; CDR3nt: TGTGCCAGCAGCCCCCACGTGGGTATGGGCACAGATACGCAGTATTTT
abundance: many; v_gene: TRBV9; j_gene: TRBJ2-1; d_gene: -; len: 9; CDR3aa: CASSPEQFF; CDR3nt: TGTGCCAGCAGCCCTGAGCAGTTCTTC
abundance: -; v_gene: TRBV24-1; j_gene: TRBJ2-1; d_gene: TRBD2; len: 16; CDR3aa: CATSDSSGGIYNEQFF; CDR3nt: TGTGCCACCAGTGACTCTAGCGGGGGCATCTACAATGAGCAGTTCTTC
abundance: -; v_gene: TRBV13; j_gene: TRBJ1-1; d_gene: -; len: 15; CDR3aa: CASSAAGKGHTEAFF; CDR3nt: TGTGCCAGCAGCGCCGCGGGGAAGGGACACACTGAAGCTTTCTTT
abundance: -; v_gene: TRBV10-3; j_gene: TRBJ2-5; d_gene: TRBD1; len: 14; CDR3aa: CAISMTGDQETQYF; CDR3nt: TGTGCCATCAGTATGACAGGGGACCAAGAGACCCAGTACTTC
abundance: -; v_gene: TRBV19; j_gene: TRBJ2-1; d_gene: -; len: 13; CDR3aa: CATSLTTFNEQFF; CDR3nt: TGTGCCACTTCTTTGACGACCTTCAATGAGCAGTTCTTC
abundance: -; v_gene: TRBV7-6; j_gene: TRBJ2-5; d_gene: -; len: 14; CDR3aa: CASSLVGLEETQYF; CDR3nt: TGTGCCAGCAGCTTAGTGGGCCTAGAAGAGACCCAGTACTTC
abundance: -; v_gene: TRBV20-1; j_gene: TRBJ1-6; d_gene: TRBD1; len: 15; CDR3aa: CSARDRGQVVSPLHF; CDR3nt: TGCAGTGCTAGAGATAGAGGACAGGTGGTTTCACCCCTCCACTTT